The clone carrying this T cell receptor (beta chain) was observed a few times. Antigen unknown. Germline-derived CDR1 and CDR2 are LGHNA and YNFKEQ. The CDR3 is made up of 17 amino acids. With 0 bases clipped from V and 6 bases from J, the junction kept 10 bases outside the gene matches. RNA transcripts yielded amplified TCR beta CDR3 regions. First-round RT-PCR with HTBI primers amplified the TCR CDR3 region. From the multiplex PCR reads, TCRdb called clonotypes with MiXCR, one entry per CDR3 protein. Here the sample spans around 560,000 distinct CDR3 sequences, over 15% being singletons. Orbital computed tomography, thyroid ultrasound, serum thyroxine and TRAb, and clinical symptoms together informed the diagnoses. The sample is drawn from a study of T cells in Graves' hyperthyroidism and ophthalmopathy. Overall study findings and caveats: Most thyroid clonotypes expanded above 0.001 were also detected in blood.

The sample consisted of blood. The rearrangement uses TRBV4-2 and TRBJ2-2; 7 bases map to TRBD2. The TCR originated in a young woman with Graves' hyperthyroidism. DNA of the CDR3: TGTGCCAGCAGCCAAGAGGAAGGGAGGGCCGTTCCCGGGGAGCTGTTTTTT. This translates into CASSQEEGRAVPGELFF.